This T cell receptor beta chain was sequenced in a study of early stage breast cancer tumors. Of note for this clone: Its antigen is as yet unknown.

TCRdb's table, derived via immunoSEQ multiplex PCR, lists solely in-frame clones and lacks some. The table shows a few thousand clones, with 55% to 75% occurring only once. Study-level findings and limits: In most of the 16 patients, blood comparison separated tumor from normal breast. Tumors had roughly 2.5-fold higher T cell density and higher clonality than adjacent normal breast tissue.

The specimen sequenced was normal breast tissue next to the tumor. The sequence was collected from a person aged 55 to 75 with breast cancer.

CDR3 residues: CASSLSSASGELFF. CDR3 nucleotides: TGTGCCAGCAGTTTGAGTTCGGCGAGCGGGGAGCTGTTTTTT. The V gene is TRBV28, the J gene TRBJ2-2, with D hard to call. The CDR3 is 14 amino acids. The V gene lost 3 bases and the J gene lost 7 bases, with 12 bases spanning the gap. From germline, CDR1 is MDHEN and CDR2 SYDVKM.